Following are 15 T cell receptor beta chains from one sample sequenced in a study of T cells after yellow fever vaccination. TCRdb recomputed calls from the 5' RACE reads with MiXCR, one row per CDR3 protein. The sample lists 300,000 to 400,000 distinct CDR3 sequences, 3% to 4.5% seen once, with approximately 24% in the top ten. Sequencing was performed on PBMCs, taken 5 days after the yellow fever booster vaccination. Receptors originate from a young man who received the YFV17D yellow fever vaccine.

The CDR3 here is CAAGRGTTDTQYF. The CDR3 DNA sequence: TGTGCCGCCGGGCGGGGGACCACAGATACGCAGTATTTT. V usage is TRBV28 and J usage is TRBJ2-3, with TRBD2 matching 7 bases. CDR3 size: 13 residues. Germline values: CDR1 MDHEN, CDR2 SYDVKM. V shed 11 bases, J shed 2 bases, and the junction held 7 bases outside the gene matches.

This clonotype was counted only a few times. The chain has TRBV30 and TRBJ2-7; D might be TRBD2 (5 bases). Germline V gene lookup returns CDR1 GTSNPN and CDR2 SVGIG (reference sequence). V was clipped by 0 bases and J by 3 bases, with 15 bases between them. CDR3 length: 15 residues. CDR3 DNA sequence: TGTGCCTGGAGTGTAAGTTGGCGGGCAGGCTACGAGCAGTACTTC. This gives the protein CAWSVSWRAGYEQYF. Full variable domain (outside the CDR3, taken from reference TRBV30 and TRBJ2-7): SQTIHQWPATLVQPVGSPLSLECTVEGTSNPNLYWYRQAAGRGLQLLFYSVGIGQISSEVPQNLSASRPQDRQFILSSKKLLLSDSGFYLCAWSVSWRAGYEQYFGPGTRLTVT.

V is TRBV7-8 and J is TRBJ2-7; D gene ambiguous. The CDR3 length is 14 residues. The germline CDR1 and CDR2 sequences are SGHVS and FQNEAQ. The V end was cut by 5 bases, the J end by 4 bases, with 15 bases between. The CDR3 bases are TGTGCCAGCAGCGCACAGATTGGGGATTACGAGCAGTACGTC. It translates to CASSAQIGDYEQYV.

This clonotype was seen at least ten times. The chain links TRBV9 to TRBJ1-1, with D maybe TRBD1 (6 bases). Trimming took off 3 bases at V and 1 base at J, with 10 bases between the two ends. From germline, CDR1 is SGDLS and CDR2 YYNGEE. The CDR3 runs 14 residues. The CDR3 region is CASSAGQPNTEAFF. Here the CDR3 DNA reads TGTGCCAGCAGCGCTGGACAGCCGAACACTGAAGCTTTCTTT. The variable domain in full, with the rest retrieved from reference TRBV9 and TRBJ1-1, is DSGVTQTPKHLITATGQRVTLRCSPRSGDLSVYWYQQSLDQGLQFLIQYYNGEERAKGNILERFSAQQFPDLHSELNLSSLELGDSALYFCASSAGQPNTEAFFGQGTRLTVV.

This clonotype has just a few counts. The rearrangement links TRBV10-3 to TRBJ2-2; 7 bases agree with TRBD1. J lost 4 bases, V lost 7 bases, and 6 bases had no gene match. This CDR3 is 14 amino acids long. Germline V gene sequence: CDR1 ENHRY, CDR2 SYGVKD. The CDR3 protein is CAITDRVVTGELFF. As DNA, the CDR3 is TGTGCCATCACCGACAGGGTGGTCACCGGGGAGCTGTTTTTT.

The sample holds a few counts of this clonotype. This rearrangement joins TRBV10-3 to TRBJ1-1; D remains ambiguous. Trimming stripped 7 bases from V and 1 base from J, with 19 bases between. This CDR3 is built from 16 residues. CDR1 ENHRY and CDR2 SYGVKD come from the germline V gene. CDR3 protein: CAITTGSREANTEAFF. CDR3 nucleotide sequence: TGTGCCATCACCACGGGGTCCCGGGAAGCGAACACTGAAGCTTTCTTT.

This clonotype was observed at least ten times. The V and J genes are TRBV11-2 and TRBJ1-1; no reliable D call. With 0 bases removed from V and 8 bases from J, the gap between germline ends came to 7 bases. Germline-derived CDR1 and CDR2 are SGHAT and FQNNGV. The CDR3 is 12 amino acids. CDR3 amino acids: CASSLDTAEAFF. CDR3 nucleotide sequence: TGTGCCAGCAGCTTAGATACAGCCGAAGCTTTCTTT.

This clonotype occurred many times. The genes are TRBV6-2 or TRBV6-3 and TRBJ2-1; D ambiguous. This CDR3 has 12 amino acids. Germline-derived CDR1 and CDR2 are MNHEY and SVGEGT. The V and J ends lost 5 bases and 3 bases respectively, with 5 bases between them. CDR3 sequence: CASSGNYNEQFF. In DNA form, the CDR3 reads TGTGCCAGCAGTGGCAACTACAATGAGCAGTTCTTC.

This clonotype appeared many times. The chain links TRBV9 to TRBJ2-1; 8 bases are shared with TRBD2. The J segment lost 1 base and the V segment lost 4 bases, leaving 4 bases of the junction unmatched. Germline CDR1 reads SGDLS; CDR2 reads YYNGEE. The CDR3 has 15 residues. CDR3 DNA sequence: TGTGCCAGCAGCAGCGGGGGAGCTTCCTACAATGAGCAGTTCTTC. This codes for CASSSGGASYNEQFF.

This clonotype showed up many times. The chain couples TRBV3-1 to TRBJ1-1; perhaps TRBD1 as D (5 bases). Germline CDR1 reads LGHDT; CDR2 reads YNNKEL (reference sequence). This CDR3 contains 13 residues. V dropped 4 bases and J dropped 5 bases, with 11 bases sitting between them. In DNA, the CDR3 is TGTGCCAGCAGCCGCCTACCAGGGACTGAAGCTTTCTTT. It codes for CASSRLPGTEAFF.

The gene calls are TRBV5-1 and TRBJ2-6; no reliable D call. The CDR3 is 16 residues long. Trimming removed 0 bases from V and 5 bases from J, with 12 bases in between. Germline V gene sequence: CDR1 SGHRS, CDR2 YFSETQ. The CDR3 protein is CASSLEVVHRANVLTF. CDR3 DNA sequence: TGCGCCAGCAGCTTGGAGGTCGTGCATAGGGCCAACGTCCTGACTTTC.

This clonotype appeared many times. J is TRBJ2-4 and V is TRBV7-8, with 13 bases aligning to TRBD2. Germline CDR1 and CDR2: SGHVS and FQNEAQ. Losses at the gene ends were 4 bases for V and 1 base for J; bases not matched to a gene: 10. The CDR3 spans 19 residues. As DNA, the CDR3 is TGTGCCAGCAGCTCACGGACTAGCGGGGGCCCAGGGGCCAAAAACATTCAGTACTTC. Its translation is CASSSRTSGGPGAKNIQYF.

This clonotype was counted a few times. The chain uses TRBV25-1 and TRBJ1-1; no firm D call. This CDR3 has 16 residues. CDR1 is MGHDK, CDR2 SYGVNS, per germline. Trimming left V 2 bases short and J 0 bases short, with 13 bases between. CDR3 amino acids: CASSETATVMNTEAFF. The CDR3 nucleotides are TGTGCCAGCAGTGAAACAGCTACGGTAATGAACACTGAAGCTTTCTTT. Full variable domain (remainder filled in from reference TRBV25-1 and TRBJ1-1): EADIYQTPRYLVIGTGKKITLECSQTMGHDKMYWYQQDPGMELHLIHYSYGVNSTEKGDLSSESTVSRIRTEHFPLTLESARPSHTSQYLCASSETATVMNTEAFFGQGTRLTVV.

This clonotype was detected only a few times. The J gene is TRBJ2-3, the V gene TRBV18; the match to TRBD1 covers 8 bases. The CDR3 loop spans 16 amino acids. V shed 6 bases, J shed 0 bases, and the junction held 8 bases outside the gene matches. CDR1 is KGHSH, CDR2 LQKENI, per germline. The DNA of the CDR3 is TGTGCCAGCTCGCTCCGGACAGGGATGAGCACAGATACGCAGTATTTT. This codes for CASSLRTGMSTDTQYF.

This chain joins TRBV7-8 and TRBJ1-2; TRBD1 agrees at 9 bases. Germline trimming cut 5 bases from V and 0 bases from J; bases unmatched to any gene: 10. The length of the CDR3 is 17 residues. Germline V lookup: CDR1 SGHVS, CDR2 FQNEAQ. In DNA, the CDR3 is TGTGCCAGCAGCCTACCCGGGACAGGGATAGCTAACTATGGCTACACCTTC. Translation gives CASSLPGTGIANYGYTF.